Below, 10 T cell receptor beta chains from the same sample are listed, as sequenced in a study of cytomegalovirus exposure and HLA in healthy donors (dated by TCRdb to 2016 to 2017). The library was made by the immunoSEQ multiplex PCR assay. A mixture of 60 forward primers for TCR Vbeta segments and 13 reverse primers for TCR Jbeta segments was used in the multiplex PCR. Imported from immuneACCESS, the table was reduced by TCRdb to in-frame sequences with V and J called. These copies leave out some clones; in studies compared against another copy, an unresolved V gene accounts for under half, and the cause of the remainder is not known. The sample contains 75,000 to 90,000 clones, around 85% of them found a single time. The ten largest make up roughly 13% of the sample. Sequencing was done on a sample of PBMCs. Receptors were obtained from a human donor in good health.

The chain combines TRBV7-2 with TRBJ2-7, with 9 positions matching TRBD1. The V gene's germline CDR1 is SGHTA and CDR2 FQGNSA. This CDR3 has 14 amino acids. V was clipped by 8 bases and J by 3 bases; unmatched bases: 8. The chain's CDR3 is CASLKQTGGYEQYF. For the CDR3, the DNA is TGTGCCAGCCTAAAACAGACAGGGGGCTACGAGCAGTACTTC.

This clone was found once. The chain combines TRBV11-2 with TRBJ1-5; D may be TRBD1 (5 bases). Germline assignment: CDR1 SGHAT and CDR2 FQNNGV. The V end lost 3 bases, the J end lost 4 bases, and 10 bases lay between the germline ends. The CDR3 runs 14 residues. CDR3 sequence (DNA): TGTGCCAGCAGCTTCTCGGGGGTTAATCAGCCCCAGCATTTT. Amino acids: CASSFSGVNQPQHF.

The V and J genes are TRBV19 and TRBJ2-5; 9 bases map to TRBD2. CDR1 LNHDA and CDR2 SQIVND come from the germline V gene (reference sequence). Trimming cost V 4 bases and J 4 bases; bases outside gene matches: 4. The CDR3 covers 14 residues. This chain's CDR3 is CASSTPGLAETQYF. CDR3 nucleotide sequence: TGTGCCAGTAGTACCCCGGGACTAGCAGAGACCCAGTACTTC.

This rearrangement joins TRBV4-3 to TRBJ2-7; tentatively, D is TRBD2 (5 bases). The CDR3 contains 15 residues. Per the germline V gene, CDR1 is LGHNA and CDR2 is YSLEER. V was clipped by 1 base and J by 0 bases, with 10 bases between them. In DNA, the CDR3 is TGCGCCAGCAGCCAAGGGGGAGCCGGCTCCTACGAGCAGTACTTC. Its translation: CASSQGGAGSYEQYF.

In this sample, this clone turned up once. This rearrangement joins TRBV5-1 to TRBJ2-7, with 10 bases fitting TRBD1. The CDR3 runs to 15 residues. The germline V gene has CDR1 SGHRS and CDR2 YFSETQ. After removal of 3 bases from V and 1 base from J, the junction contained 4 bases not matched to a gene. The CDR3: CASSSPGQGSYEQYF. Written as DNA, the CDR3 is TGCGCCAGCAGCTCGCCGGGACAGGGGTCCTACGAGCAGTACTTC.

For this clone: The identical CDR3 is also encoded by other nucleotide sequences in the sample. J is TRBJ1-5 and V is TRBV30; maybe TRBD1 (6 bases). CDR1 is GTSNPN, CDR2 SVGIG, per germline (reference sequence). This CDR3 comprises 13 residues. V was shortened by 3 bases and J by 3 bases, with 9 bases between the two germline ends. The CDR3 spells CAWSRDNNQPQHF. The CDR3, as DNA: TGTGCCTGGAGCCGGGACAACAATCAGCCCCAGCATTTT.

This chain joins TRBV7-2 and TRBJ1-6; D uncertain. The CDR3 covers 17 residues. CDR1 and CDR2 (germline): SGHTA, FQGNSA. V shed 1 base and J shed 0 bases, with 10 bases lying between them. The CDR3 sequence is CASSLDPPSSYNSPLHF. The CDR3 DNA is TGTGCCAGCAGCTTAGATCCACCGAGCTCCTATAATTCACCCCTCCACTTT.

This clone was seen a handful of times. This chain connects TRBV27 to TRBJ2-5, with a possible D match to TRBD2 (6 bases). The germline gives CDR1 MNHEY, CDR2 SMNVEV (reference sequence). The CDR3 spans 15 residues. V was trimmed by 3 bases and J by 5 bases, leaving 16 bases between them. The CDR3 reads CASSFGIAAGETQYF. DNA for the CDR3: TGTGCCAGCAGTTTTGGTATAGCGGCGGGGGAGACCCAGTACTTC.

Concerning this clone itself: At one boundary the junction diverges from the germline segment, which might be a read error. The chain recombines TRBV29-1 with TRBJ1-5; 9 nucleotides match TRBD1. This CDR3 region has 14 residues. Germline V gene sequence: CDR1 SQVTM, CDR2 ANQGSEA. The CDR3 DNA follows: TGCAGCGCGGTATTACAGGGGGCAAAACAGCCCCAGAATTTT. Its translation: CSAVLQGAKQPQNF.

This clone was seen a handful of times. The rearrangement uses TRBV10-3 and TRBJ2-1; D may be TRBD2 (5 bases). Germline V gene lookup returns CDR1 ENHRY and CDR2 SYGVKD. Trimming shortened V by 2 bases and J by 5 bases, and 10 bases separated the two germline ends. The CDR3 runs to 14 residues. CDR3 amino acids: CAISEAWRNNEQFF. CDR3 DNA: TGTGCCATCAGTGAGGCCTGGAGGAACAATGAGCAGTTCTTC.